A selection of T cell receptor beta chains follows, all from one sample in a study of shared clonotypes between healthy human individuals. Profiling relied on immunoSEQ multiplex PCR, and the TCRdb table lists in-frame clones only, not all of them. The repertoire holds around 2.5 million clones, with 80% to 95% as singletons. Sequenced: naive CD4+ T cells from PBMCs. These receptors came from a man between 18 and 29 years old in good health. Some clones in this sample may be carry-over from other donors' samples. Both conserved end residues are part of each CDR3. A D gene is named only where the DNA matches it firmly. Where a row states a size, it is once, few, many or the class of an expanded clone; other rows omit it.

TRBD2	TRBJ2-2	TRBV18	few	TGTGCCAGCTCACCCTTTGCGGAGCGGGGCGGGGAGCTGTTTTTT	CASSPFAERGGELFF
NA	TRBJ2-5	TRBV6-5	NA	TGTGCCAGCAGTTATGGTCCAGTACAAGAGACCCAGTACTTC	CASSYGPVQETQYF
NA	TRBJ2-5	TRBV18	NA	TGTGCCAGCTCCCTCAGGGCACAAGAGACCCAGTACTTC	CASSLRAQETQYF
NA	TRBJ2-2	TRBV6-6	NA	TGTGCCAGCAGGACCTTCCGGGCCGGGGAGCTGTTTTTT	CASRTFRAGELFF
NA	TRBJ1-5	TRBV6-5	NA	TGTGCCAGCAGTTACTCGATTGAGGGATCCAGTCAGCCCCAGCATTTT	CASSYSIEGSSQPQHF
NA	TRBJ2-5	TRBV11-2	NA	TGTGCCAGCAGCTTAGCTGGAGAGACCCAGTACTTC	CASSLAGETQYF
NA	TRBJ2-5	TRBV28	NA	TGTGCCAGCCAAACTCAGGGCCGGGAGACCCAGTACTTC	CASQTQGRETQYF
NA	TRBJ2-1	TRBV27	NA	TGTGCCAGCAGTTTACAAGCGGCCTACAATGAGCAGTTCTTC	CASSLQAAYNEQFF
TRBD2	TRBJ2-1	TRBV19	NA	TGTGCCAGTAGGGCCCTAGCGGGACTCTCCTACAATGAGCAGTTCTTC	CASRALAGLSYNEQFF
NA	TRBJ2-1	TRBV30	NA	TGTGCCTGGAGTGCCCCTTATGAGCAGTTCTTC	CAWSAPYEQFF
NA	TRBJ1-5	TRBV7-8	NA	TGTGCCAGCAGCTTAACGCCATCAAGGCCCCAGCATTTT	CASSLTPSRPQHF
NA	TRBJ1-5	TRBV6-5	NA	TGTGCCAGCAGCCCCAGTCGGGGGAAGCCCCAGCATTTT	CASSPSRGKPQHF
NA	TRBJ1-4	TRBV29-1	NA	TGCAGCGTTGAAGAAGGGGGGGGTGAAAAACTGTTTTTT	CSVEEGGGEKLFF
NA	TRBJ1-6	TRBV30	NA	TGTGCCTGGAGTGCCTCAAGAGACGGGACTCCTAATTCACCCCTCCACTTT	CAWSASRDGTPNSPLHF
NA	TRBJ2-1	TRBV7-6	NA	TGTGCCAGCAGCTTATTTGATCGGGAGCAGTTCTTC	CASSLFDREQFF